The 18 T cell receptor beta chains below come from one sample, sequenced in a study of T cell responses to AZD1222 COVID-19 vaccine. The data were produced by immunoSEQ multiplex PCR, yet TCRdb's version contains in-frame clones alone and is incomplete. The sample shows 55,000 to 70,000 clones, about nine tenths of them seen only once. This specimen consisted of peripheral blood, obtained on day 0 of AZD1222 vaccination. These receptor sequences come from an adult in good health.

V usage is TRBV28 and J usage is TRBJ1-1; TRBD1 aligns across 11 bases. With V trimmed by 2 bases and J by 7 bases, 9 bases remained unmatched. Germline assignment: CDR1 MDHEN and CDR2 SYDVKM. This CDR3 comprises 16 residues. The CDR3 DNA follows: TGTGCCAGCAGTTTAAGGGGGACAGGGGGTAGGATTGAAGCTTTCTTT. Translation: CASSLRGTGGRIEAFF.

The gene calls are TRBV3-1 (or the pseudogene TRBV3-2) and TRBJ2-6; either TRBD1 or TRBD2 may fit D (6 bases each). Germline V gene lookup returns CDR1 LGHDT and CDR2 YNNKEL (reference sequence). The CDR3 is made up of 20 amino acids. The V end was cut by 1 base, the J end by 2 bases, with 21 bases between. This CDR3 reads CASSQVRGGRGGAGANVLTF. The CDR3 coding sequence is TGTGCCAGCAGCCAAGTAAGGGGAGGCAGGGGTGGCGCTGGGGCCAACGTCCTGACTTTC.

This clone was recorded only once. V usage is TRBV3-1 (or the pseudogene TRBV3-2) and J usage is TRBJ1-4, with 7 nucleotides matching TRBD1. The germline V gene encodes CDR1 LGHDT and CDR2 YNNKEL (reference sequence). The V segment lost 3 bases and the J segment 6 bases; nucleotides outside the gene matches: 4. The length of the CDR3 is 14 residues. CDR3 in amino acids: CASSQTGSHEKLFF. The CDR3 nucleotides are TGTGCCAGCAGCCAGACAGGGTCCCATGAAAAACTGTTTTTT.

In nucleotides, the CDR3 is TGTGCCAGCAGCCCAACCGGGACCCCCTCCGGGCCCCAGCATTTT. Encoded protein: CASSPTGTPSGPQHF. The rearrangement uses TRBV6-6 and TRBJ1-5, with TRBD1 as a possible D gene (5 bases). The germline gives CDR1 MNHNY, CDR2 SVGAGI (reference sequence). CDR3 length: 15 amino acids. V was cut by 6 bases and J by 9 bases, with 21 bases left in between.

This clone was picked up one time. V and J are TRBV7-2 and TRBJ2-3; D might be TRBD2 (6 bases). This CDR3 comprises 14 residues. Germline CDR1 reads SGHTA; CDR2 reads FQGNSA. Trimming cost V 4 bases and J 1 base, with 9 bases left between them. The CDR3 region is CASSSGGGTDTQYF. In DNA, the CDR3 is TGTGCCAGCAGCTCAGGAGGGGGCACAGATACGCAGTATTTT.

The chain carries TRBV19 and TRBJ2-4; 7 positions agree with TRBD2. The V gene's germline CDR1 is LNHDA and CDR2 SQIVND (reference sequence). V lost 4 bases to trimming and J lost 0 bases; unmatched junction nucleotides: 6. The CDR3 is 16 amino acids. Here the CDR3 DNA reads TGTGCCAGTAGTACCCAATTAGCGGGAGCCAAAAACATTCAGTACTTC. It translates to CASSTQLAGAKNIQYF.

The chain combines TRBV28 with TRBJ1-6, with unresolved D. In germline, CDR1 is MDHEN, CDR2 SYDVKM. The CDR3 loop spans 13 amino acids. CDR3 amino acids: CATAGLHNSPLHF. CDR3 sequence (DNA): TGTGCAACAGCGGGGTTACATAATTCACCCCTCCACTTT. Full variable domain (missing parts from reference TRBV28 and TRBJ1-6): DVKVTQSSRYLVKRTGEKVFLECVQDMDHENMFWYRQDPGLGLRLIYFSYDVKMKEKGDIPEGYSVSREKKERFSLILESASTNQTSMYLCATAGLHNSPLHFGNGTRLTVT.

As for this clone: One end of the junction varies from germline; a read error may be responsible. The chain combines TRBV3-1 (or the pseudogene TRBV3-2) with TRBJ2-7; D not resolved. The CDR3 is 12 residues long. Germline V gene lookup returns CDR1 LGHDT and CDR2 YNNKEL (reference sequence). The CDR3 is CASSYNSYEQYF. Here the CDR3 DNA reads TGTGCCAGCAGCTATAACTCCTATGAGCAGTACTTC.

The chain recombines TRBV11-2 with TRBJ2-7, with TRBD2 matching over 8 bases. Unmatched junction bases numbered 12, after V lost 5 bases and J lost 3 bases. CDR1 and CDR2 (germline): SGHAT, FQNNGV. The CDR3 extends over 16 amino acids. CDR3 sequence reads: CASSPGGGGRLYEQYF. The CDR3 DNA reads TGTGCCAGCAGCCCGGGGGGAGGCGGGAGGCTCTACGAGCAGTACTTC.

This chain uses TRBV6-5 with TRBJ2-7; 13 positions agree with TRBD2. Per germline, CDR1 MNHEY and CDR2 SVGAGI. After removal of 5 bases from V and 5 bases from J, the junction contained 6 bases not matched to a gene. CDR3 length: 15 amino acids. The CDR3 nucleotides are TGTGCCAGCAGTCACGGGACTAGCGGGACCCACGAGCAGTACTTC. Amino acids: CASSHGTSGTHEQYF.

V and J are TRBV7-2 and TRBJ1-1, with D perhaps matching TRBD1 (6 bases). Trimming shortened V by 5 bases and J by 7 bases, and 17 bases separated the two germline ends. The CDR3 is made up of 14 amino acids. The germline gives CDR1 SGHTA, CDR2 FQGNSA. This CDR3 reads CASSPYRDGNEAFF. CDR3 sequence (DNA): TGTGCCAGCAGCCCTTACAGGGACGGGAATGAAGCTTTCTTT.

The genes are TRBV5-1 and TRBJ1-1; D remains unclear. The germline V gene has CDR1 SGHRS and CDR2 YFSETQ. This CDR3 is built from 13 residues. Trimming shortened V by 4 bases and J by 0 bases, and 7 bases separated the two germline ends. CDR3 coding DNA: TGCGCCAGCAGCCCACGAATGAACACTGAAGCTTTCTTT. Residues: CASSPRMNTEAFF. The complete variable domain, with remaining parts taken from reference TRBV5-1 and TRBJ1-1, reads KAGVTQTPRYLIKTRGQQVTLSCSPISGHRSVSWYQQTPGQGLQFLFEYFSETQRNKGNFPGRFSGRQFSNSRSEMNVSTLELGDSALYLCASSPRMNTEAFFGQGTRLTVV.

This clone was observed a single time. CDR3 amino acids: CASSVTGGYEQYF. The CDR3 DNA is TGCGCCAGCAGTGTAACGGGAGGGTACGAGCAGTACTTC. V is TRBV10-2 and J is TRBJ2-7, with 8 positions matching TRBD2. V shed 4 bases, J shed 4 bases, and the junction held 3 bases outside the gene matches. CDR1 is WSHSY and CDR2 is SAAADI in the germline V gene. CDR3 length equals 13 residues.

The rearrangement links TRBV14 to TRBJ2-1; D is possibly TRBD2 (6 bases). V was trimmed by 5 bases and J by 3 bases, leaving 17 bases between them. Germline lookup yields CDR1 SGHDN and CDR2 FVKESK. This CDR3 is 16 amino acids long. This CDR3 is CASSDVTGAFYNEQFF. Here the CDR3 DNA reads TGTGCCAGCAGCGACGTAACGGGAGCTTTCTACAATGAGCAGTTCTTC. The full variable domain, with the rest looked up from reference TRBV14 and TRBJ2-1, is EAGVTQFPSHSVIEKGQTVTLRCDPISGHDNLYWYRRVMGKEIKFLLHFVKESKQDESGMPNNRFLAERTGGTYSTLKVQPAELEDSGVYFCASSDVTGAFYNEQFFGPGTRLTVL.

The V call is TRBV19, the J call TRBJ1-5, with 7 bases lining up with TRBD1. V was clipped by 6 bases and J by 4 bases; unmatched bases: 9. The V gene's germline CDR1 is LNHDA and CDR2 SQIVND (reference sequence). This CDR3 spans 15 amino acids. CDR3 region: CASREGQPLNQPQHF. In DNA form, the CDR3 reads TGTGCCAGTAGGGAGGGACAGCCTCTAAATCAGCCCCAGCATTTT.

This clone turned up a few times. This rearrangement joins TRBV4-1 to TRBJ2-1, with D possibly TRBD1 on 5 matching bases. The CDR3 totals 16 residues. Trimming stripped 0 bases from V and 0 bases from J, with 9 bases between. The germline gives CDR1 MGHRA, CDR2 YSYEKL. The DNA for the CDR3 is TGCGCCAGCAGCCAAGATCTAGGGGCCTCCTACAATGAGCAGTTCTTC. Protein product: CASSQDLGASYNEQFF.

The rearrangement joins TRBV7-2 to TRBJ2-1; D is possibly TRBD2 (5 bases). Germline CDR1 is SGHTA and CDR2 is FQGNSA. V gave up 0 bases and J gave up 7 bases, with 13 bases separating them. This CDR3 spans 15 amino acids. This CDR3 is CASSLAWRARNEQFF. The CDR3 nucleotides read TGTGCCAGCAGCTTAGCGTGGCGGGCTCGGAATGAGCAGTTCTTC.

This chain joins TRBV12-3 or TRBV12-4 and TRBJ1-1; D call uncertain. V shed 5 bases and J shed 2 bases, with 9 bases lying between them. The CDR3 consists of 13 residues. The CDR3 coding sequence is TGTGCCAGCAGTCCCCGTAGCAACACTGAAGCTTTCTTT. This encodes CASSPRSNTEAFF.